These 13 T cell receptor beta chains were all obtained from the same sample, sequenced in a study of cytomegalovirus exposure and HLA in healthy donors. Amplification used 60 Vbeta primers and 13 Jbeta primers. Assay: immunoSEQ multiplex PCR; the TCRdb copy retains only in-frame clones and omits some. This sample has about 130,000 clones, with 70% to 85% found just once. Sequencing used PBMCs. These receptors all come from a boy aged 2 to 10 in good health and CMV-seronegative.

This chain uses TRBV5-4 with TRBJ2-7; D remains unclear. This CDR3 region has 15 residues. CDR1 is SGHNT and CDR2 is YYREEE in the germline V gene (reference sequence). Trimming took off 4 bases at V and 2 bases at J, with 16 bases between the two ends. The DNA of the CDR3 is TGTGCCAGCAGCCCCCAGGTAGACCTCCCCTACGAGCAGTACTTC. The encoded protein is CASSPQVDLPYEQYF.

The rearrangement joins TRBV5-1 to TRBJ2-1; the match to TRBD2 covers 10 bases. The ends lost 0 bases at V and 6 bases at J; junction bases unmatched: 9. The germline CDR1 and CDR2 sequences are SGHRS and YFSETQ. CDR3 length: 17 residues. For the CDR3, the DNA is TGCGCCAGCAGCTTGGACGGTTTTCAGCGGGAGGGCAATGAGCAGTTCTTC. Its protein is CASSLDGFQREGNEQFF.

This clone has only a few counts. The J gene is TRBJ2-7, the V gene TRBV6-1, with TRBD1 matching 10 bases. Germline V CDR1 and CDR2: MNHNS, SASEGT. Losses at the gene ends were 5 bases for V and 6 bases for J; bases not matched to a gene: 7. This CDR3 comprises 14 residues. CDR3 in amino acids: CASSFRDRGGEQYF. DNA for the CDR3: TGTGCCAGCAGTTTCCGGGACAGGGGTGGCGAGCAGTACTTC.

J is TRBJ1-4 and V is TRBV6-4; 12 bases map to TRBD1. Trimming at V came to 6 bases and at J to 8 bases, leaving 7 bases not matched to a gene. Per germline, CDR1 MRHNA and CDR2 SNTAGT. The CDR3 is made up of 15 amino acids. CDR3 nucleotides: TGTGCCAGCAGCGAAGGGGGGACAGGGGGCGAAAAACTGTTTTTT. Its protein product is CASSEGGTGGEKLFF.

The genes are TRBV6-1 and TRBJ2-1; 11 bases are shared with TRBD2. This CDR3 comprises 16 residues. The ends lost 2 bases at V and 5 bases at J; junction bases unmatched: 5. CDR1 and CDR2 (germline): MNHNS, SASEGT. For the CDR3, the DNA is TGTGCCAGCAGTGAATTAGCGGGGGGGCCCCACAATGAGCAGTTCTTC. It yields the protein CASSELAGGPHNEQFF.

Concerning this clone: An end of the junction does not agree with germline; a read error may underlie this. The rearrangement links TRBV6-6 to TRBJ2-4; possibly TRBD1 for D (5 bases). The CDR3 runs 14 residues. Looked up from germline, CDR1 is MNHNY and CDR2 is SVGAGI (reference sequence). The CDR3 loop is CASSYSTAQNIQYF. CDR3 sequence (DNA): TGTGCCAGCAGTTACTCGACAGCCCAAAACATTCAGTACTTC.

The J gene is TRBJ1-1, the V gene TRBV18; unclear D gene. Germline-derived CDR1 and CDR2 are KGHSH and LQKENI. V was cut by 3 bases and J by 1 base, with 6 bases left in between. The CDR3 covers 13 residues. CDR3 sequence reads: CASSPRQNTEAFF. CDR3 bases: TGTGCCAGCTCACCGCGACAGAACACTGAAGCTTTCTTT.

V and J are TRBV7-9 and TRBJ1-2; the match to TRBD1 covers 7 bases. This CDR3 has 16 residues. Germline V gene lookup returns CDR1 SEHNR and CDR2 FQNEAQ (reference sequence). J lost 2 bases, V lost 5 bases, and 11 bases had no gene match. The CDR3 bases are TGTGCCAGCAGCCGTAACAGGGGAGTATCGAACTATGGCTACACCTTC. This translates into CASSRNRGVSNYGYTF.

The chain has TRBV4-1 and TRBJ1-6; TRBD1 is a possible D gene (5 bases). V was trimmed by 0 bases and J by 6 bases, leaving 6 bases between them. Germline V gene lookup returns CDR1 MGHRA and CDR2 YSYEKL. The CDR3 runs 14 residues. As DNA, the CDR3 is TGCGCCAGCAGCCAAGAGGGGGGTAATTCACCCCTCCACTTT. Protein sequence: CASSQEGGNSPLHF.

The rearrangement joins TRBV11-3 to TRBJ2-3; TRBD1 matches at 7 bases. Germline V lookup: CDR1 SGHNT, CDR2 YENEEA. The CDR3 has 16 amino acids. V lost 2 bases to trimming and J lost 2 bases; unmatched junction nucleotides: 7. This chain's CDR3 is CASSLRGPQVTDTQYF. The CDR3 DNA reads as TGTGCCAGCAGCTTAAGGGGGCCCCAGGTCACAGATACGCAGTATTTT. Variable domain in full (rest from reference TRBV11-3 and TRBJ2-3): EAGVVQSPRYKIIEKKQPVAFWCNPISGHNTLYWYLQNLGQGPELLIRYENEEAVDDSQLPKDRFSAERLKGVDSTLKIQPAELGDSAVYLCASSLRGPQVTDTQYFGPGTRLTVL.

This clone came up once. The chain combines TRBV19 with TRBJ1-2, with D hard to call. Trimming took 3 bases from V and 4 from J, leaving 15 bases between them. The germline V gene has CDR1 LNHDA and CDR2 SQIVND (reference sequence). There are 15 residues in the CDR3. The CDR3 sequence is CASSIRGDWSYGYTF. CDR3 DNA: TGTGCCAGTAGTATCCGCGGGGATTGGAGCTATGGCTACACCTTC.

CDR3 protein: CATSDSYTDTQYF. The CDR3 DNA reads TGTGCCACCAGCGACTCTTACACAGATACGCAGTATTTT. The chain joins TRBV15 to TRBJ2-3; no firm D call. From germline, CDR1 is LNHNV and CDR2 YYDKDF (reference sequence). There are 13 residues in the CDR3. The V end lost 5 bases, the J end lost 2 bases, and 8 bases lay between the germline ends.

This clone has only one observation. The chain employs TRBV7-2 and TRBJ2-3; D may be TRBD1 (5 bases). Germline V CDR1 and CDR2: SGHTA, FQGNSA. Trimming pared 4 bases from V and 7 bases from J, leaving 15 bases between. This CDR3 comprises 14 residues. DNA of the CDR3: TGTGCCAGCAGCTCTGACTGGGGCACGAATACGCAGTATTTT. Its translation is CASSSDWGTNTQYF.